The rows below give T cell receptor beta chains drawn from one sample of a study of T-cell memory formation after mild COVID-19. MiXCR, run by TCRdb on the 5' RACE reads, gives a single entry per CDR3 protein. The repertoire has 350,000 to 500,000 distinct CDR3 sequences, about a quarter of them found once; the top ten carry 10% to 15%. The sequenced material came from PBMCs or a T cell subset sorted from them (not recorded which). These receptors all stem from an adult woman who had mild COVID-19 (a few samples of this study predate the infection). Cell type and time point are not known. The CDR3 runs from the conserved cysteine through the conserved F or W. Fields, in order: D gene, J gene, clone size, V gene, CDR3 DNA, CDR3 protein. A D gene is named only where the DNA matches it firmly. Clone size is not always given. Where it is, it says once, few, many or a class for expanded clones.

. | TRBJ2-4 | few | TRBV7-8 | TGTGCCAGCAGCGCGGGACGGAAAAACATTCAGTACTTC | CASSAGRKNIQYF
. | TRBJ2-1 | . | TRBV7-2 | TGTGCCAGCAGCTTAGGACTACTCGGTGAGCAGTTCTTC | CASSLGLLGEQFF
TRBD2 | TRBJ2-1 | . | TRBV11-3 | TGTGCCAGCGGCCGACTAGCGGGAGGGCGTGAGCAGTTCTTC | CASGRLAGGREQFF
. | TRBJ1-1 | . | TRBV6-6 | TGTGCCAGCAGCCTAGGGGGTGCTAGACCAAACAATGAAGCTTTCTTT | CASSLGGARPNNEAFF
. | TRBJ2-7 | few | TRBV5-4 | TGTGCCAGCAGCAATAGCTCCTACGAGCAGTACTTC | CASSNSSYEQYF
. | TRBJ2-5 | . | TRBV18 | TGTGCCAGCTCACAGGGGACCCAAGAGACCCAGTACTTC | CASSQGTQETQYF
. | TRBJ1-5 | . | TRBV6-5 | TGTGCCAGCAGCAGAAGCGGGCGGGGACGAAATCAGCCCCAGCATTTT | CASSRSGRGRNQPQHF
TRBD2 | TRBJ2-1 | . | TRBV12-3/TRBV12-4 | TGTGCCAGCAGCCCCCCCCAGGGACTAGCGGGCCTCGCGACCTCCAATGAGCAGTTCTTC | CASSPPQGLAGLATSNEQFF
TRBD1 | TRBJ1-4 | . | TRBV7-9 | TGTGCCAGCAGCGTCTCACAGGGGCGAACTAATGAAAAACTGTTTTTT | CASSVSQGRTNEKLFF
. | TRBJ2-5 | few | TRBV20-1 | TGCAGTGCTAGAGTGGGGGGCCTCAGTGAGACCCAGTACTTC | CSARVGGLSETQYF
TRBD2 | TRBJ2-7 | many | TRBV6-2/TRBV6-3 | TGTGCCAGCAGAGGATCTAGCGGGGGGAGTGCCGAGCAGTACTTC | CASRGSSGGSAEQYF
TRBD1 | TRBJ2-7 | . | TRBV5-1 | TGCGCCAGCAGCTCGCCGGGACAGATCTACGAGCAGTACTTC | CASSSPGQIYEQYF
. | TRBJ1-2 | few | TRBV12-3/TRBV12-4 | TGTGCCAGCAGTTTCTTAGGGCAAGAGGATGGCTACACCTTC | CASSFLGQEDGYTF
TRBD1 | TRBJ2-1 | . | TRBV3-1 | TGTGCCAGCAGCCAACTCCGGACAGGCTTATCCTACAATGAGCAGTTCTTC | CASSQLRTGLSYNEQFF
. | TRBJ2-7 | few | TRBV9 | TGTGCCAGCAGCGTAGGTGTGGGATACGAGCAGTACTTC | CASSVGVGYEQYF
. | TRBJ1-2 | . | TRBV12-3/TRBV12-4 | TGTGCCAGCAGTCTCAGGGTTGGCTACACCTTC | CASSLRVGYTF
. | TRBJ1-4 | . | TRBV20-1 | TGCAGCCAAAAACTGGGACCTAATGAAAAACTGTTTTTT | CSQKLGPNEKLFF
. | TRBJ2-7 | . | TRBV6-1 | TGTGCCAGCAGCCAGCAGACAGGTCCCTCCTACGAGCAGTACTTC | CASSQQTGPSYEQYF
TRBD1 | TRBJ1-5 | few | TRBV18 | TGTGCCAGCTCACAGATCCAAAAGGGGGCGAGCAATCAGCCCCAGCATTTT | CASSQIQKGASNQPQHF
. | TRBJ1-6 | few | TRBV4-2 | TGTGCCAGCAGCCAAGGGGCCCTCGGGGTTTTGGATTCACCCCTCCACTTT | CASSQGALGVLDSPLHF
. | TRBJ2-7 | few | TRBV19 | TGTGCCAGTAGTATCCCCCCCTACGAGCAGTACTTC | CASSIPPYEQYF
. | TRBJ2-7 | many | TRBV7-7 | TGTGCCAGCAGCTTAGGTCCAGGGGACTCCTACGAGCAGTACTTC | CASSLGPGDSYEQYF
. | TRBJ2-3 | many | TRBV7-9 | TGTGCCAGCAGCTTAGTCTCTAGCACAGATACGCAGTATTTT | CASSLVSSTDTQYF
. | TRBJ2-7 | few | TRBV19 | TGTGCCAGTAGTATCGACACTCCTTACGAGCAGTACTTC | CASSIDTPYEQYF
TRBD1 | TRBJ2-7 | few | TRBV27 | TGTGCCAGCAGTTCGGACAGGAGCTTCTACGAGCAGTACTTC | CASSSDRSFYEQYF
TRBD2 | TRBJ2-2 | . | TRBV12-3/TRBV12-4 | TGTGCCAGCACCTCCTGGGAGGGCGGGGAGCTGTTTTTT | CASTSWEGGELFF
TRBD2 | TRBJ2-3 | . | TRBV18 | TGTGCCAGCTCACCCAGCGGGGAGGATACGCAGTATTTT | CASSPSGEDTQYF
. | TRBJ2-2 | . | TRBV10-3 | TGTGCCATCAGTGAGTCTAGCGGAAGGAACACCGGGGAGCTGTTTTTT | CAISESSGRNTGELFF
TRBD2 | TRBJ2-3 | . | TRBV12-3/TRBV12-4 | TGTGCCAGCGGATTAGCGGGAGTTGATGGGACAGATACGCAGTATTTT | CASGLAGVDGTDTQYF
TRBD1 | TRBJ1-2 | few | TRBV5-1 | TGCGCCAGCAGCTCCGATTTATCCACGGGACAGAACTATGGCTACACCTTC | CASSSDLSTGQNYGYTF
. | TRBJ2-1 | once | TRBV6-2/TRBV6-3 | TGTGCCAGCAGTCCCCTTGCGGGGAAGGGCAATGAGCAGTTCTTC | CASSPLAGKGNEQFF
. | TRBJ1-1 | . | TRBV5-6 | TGTGCCAGCAGCTTGTCTCAGGGCATGAACACTGAAGCTTTCTTT | CASSLSQGMNTEAFF
. | TRBJ1-2 | few | TRBV25-1 | TGTGCCAGCAGTGATCGGGTAGGGGAAGATGGCTACACCTTC | CASSDRVGEDGYTF
. | TRBJ2-1 | . | TRBV7-2 | TGTGCCAGCAGCTTAGATGAGGACGCTCTGAAGCAGTTCTTC | CASSLDEDALKQFF
. | TRBJ2-5 | . | TRBV6-2/TRBV6-3 | TGTGCCAGCAGTTACCCGAAAGAGACCCAGTACTTC | CASSYPKETQYF
. | TRBJ2-7 | . | TRBV2 | TGTGCCAGAGGAAACTCCTACGAGCAGTACTTC | CARGNSYEQYF